The text below deals with one T cell receptor (beta chain). Its antigen is not identified. These data come from a study of CD8 T cells in Susac syndrome. Regarding the study as a whole: The number of individuals included in the study's TCR sequencing and HLA analysis was acknowledged as relatively small.

Negative isolation yielded CD8+ and CD4+ T cells; FACS enriched TEMRA cells. With random hexamers, 0.5 to 1 ug RNA was reverse transcribed. An immunoSEQ multiplex PCR amplified TCR beta CDR3 over 54 Vbeta and 13 Jbeta. In TCRdb, the immunoSEQ multiplex PCR reads were re-called with MiXCR into one record per CDR3 protein. The table includes roughly 120,000 distinct CDR3 sequences, roughly 94% detected once. The CDR3 extends over 16 amino acids. In germline, CDR1 is MNHEY, CDR2 SMNVEV (reference sequence). J was trimmed by 5 bases and V by 4 bases; bases with no gene match: 9. Sequenced: CD4+ T cells from PBMCs. This clonotype was sampled from a human donor with multiple sclerosis. The chain recombines TRBV27 with TRBJ2-1; 9 bases agree with TRBD2. This CDR3 reads CASSSSGADGNNEQFF. DNA for the CDR3: TGTGCCAGCAGTTCTAGCGGGGCCGACGGAAACAATGAGCAGTTCTTC.